This T cell receptor beta chain was captured by sequencing in a study of graft-versus-host responses after intestinal transplantation. The overall study: Transplant recipients had multivisceral, liver-intestinal, or isolated intestinal grafts. Anti-thymocyte globulin induction, then tacrolimus and steroids for two to four years, went to all recipients. Study-wide findings and caveats: The marrow of recipients harbored GvH clones, and ileum or blood showed some of them first. Some patients had graft-donor T cell macrochimerism, and their allografts showed high graft-versus-host to host-versus-graft clonal ratios.

With 8 bases removed from V and 4 bases from J, the gap between germline ends came to 15 bases. The CDR3 extends over 14 amino acids. The germline gives CDR1 MNHEY, CDR2 SMNVEV (reference sequence). For this clone: Its antigen is not known.

Using immunoSEQ multiplex PCR, the repertoire was profiled, and TCRdb retains in-frame clones only, with some absent. This sample has tens of thousands of clones, with about 94% found just once. This TCR came from a human donor who received an intestinal transplant. This rearrangement joins TRBV27 to TRBJ1-5; D possibly corresponds to TRBD1 (5 bases). The material sequenced was unstimulated CD8+ T cells sorted from spleen or lymph node cells, taken before intestinal transplant. In nucleotides, the CDR3 is TGTGCCAGCTCGATCGGGGGAAGAAATCAGCCCCAGCATTTT. Translating gives CASSIGGRNQPQHF.